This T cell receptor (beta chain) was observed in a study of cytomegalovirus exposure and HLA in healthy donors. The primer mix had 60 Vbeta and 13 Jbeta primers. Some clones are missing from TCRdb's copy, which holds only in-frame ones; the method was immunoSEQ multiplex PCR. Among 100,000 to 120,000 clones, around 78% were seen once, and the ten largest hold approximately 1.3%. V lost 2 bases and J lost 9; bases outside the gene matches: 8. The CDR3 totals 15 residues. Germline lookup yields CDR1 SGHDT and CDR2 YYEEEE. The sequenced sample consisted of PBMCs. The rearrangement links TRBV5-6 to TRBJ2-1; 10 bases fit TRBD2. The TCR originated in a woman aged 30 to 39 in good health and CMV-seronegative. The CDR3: CASSFFLAGVSEQFF. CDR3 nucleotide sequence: TGTGCCAGCAGCTTTTTTCTAGCGGGAGTATCTGAGCAGTTCTTC.